The following is a T cell receptor (beta chain) sequence with its context. Enrollment of patients from Seattle took place during active infection, with longitudinal follow-up. This specimen belongs to a study of blood T cell repertoires in COVID-19. Turning to the study itself: From the United States, Italy and Spain came samples of acute and convalescent COVID-19. Sources were T cells, B-cell-depleted T cells, or PBMCs; the material itself was cDNA or gDNA.

Per the original methods: Amplified reference gene primers provided the basis for estimating nucleated cell counts. Assay used: immunoSEQ multiplex PCR; TCRdb lists only in-frame clones, some missing. That table gives V, J and clone size, and the DNA gave D and trimming. This sample has 130,000 or so clones; about 87% occur once, and the top ten carry more than 2.5%. Germline CDR1 reads GTSNPN; CDR2 reads SVGIG (reference sequence). The CDR3 extends over 15 amino acids. The germline V and J ends were trimmed by 0 bases and 5 bases, with 16 bases remaining between them. The sample taken for sequencing was peripheral blood. The receptor was derived from a human donor with COVID-19, enrolled during active disease. The donor label of this sample is uncertain. This rearrangement joins TRBV30 to TRBJ1-1, with a weak D call TRBD1 (5 bases). The CDR3 reads CAWSVNGGFGTEAFF. CDR3 bases: TGTGCCTGGAGTGTTAATGGGGGGTTTGGGACTGAAGCTTTCTTT.